The entry below gives a single T cell receptor (beta chain) sequence along with its context. Method: immunoSEQ multiplex PCR; TCRdb's copy keeps in-frame clones and lacks some. The sample lists about 180,000 clones, approximately 87% occurring once. The data were taken from a study of blood T cell repertoires in COVID-19. Study-level background: Sources were T cells, B-cell-depleted T cells, or PBMCs; the material itself was cDNA or gDNA.

This CDR3 is built from 15 residues. Germline-derived CDR1 and CDR2 are KGHSH and LQKENI. Losses at the gene ends were 2 bases for V and 2 bases for J; bases not matched to a gene: 2. This TCR came from a man aged 65 to 85 with active or convalescent COVID-19. The chain is built from TRBV18 and TRBJ2-1, with 8 bases that match TRBD2. Source material: peripheral blood. The CDR3 region is CASSPAGRAYNEQFF. CDR3 nucleotides: TGTGCCAGCTCACCAGCCGGGAGGGCCTACAATGAGCAGTTCTTC.